These 19 T cell receptor beta chains originate from one sample sequenced in a study of blood T cell repertoires in COVID-19 (dated by TCRdb to 2020 to 2021). Libraries were made using the immunoSEQ multiplex PCR assay. TCRdb took this table from immuneACCESS and kept in-frame rearrangements with V and J called. Such tables lack part of the clones; where checked against another copy, unresolved V genes explain under half of the gap, and the rest is unexplained. A total of 230,000 or so clones appear in this sample, around 83% of them only once. Clones ranked in the top ten supply about 9% of the sample. The sequencing input was peripheral blood. The source is a man aged 35 to 55 with active or convalescent COVID-19.

This clone was recorded only once. The chain combines TRBV10-3 with TRBJ2-1; 9 bases map to TRBD1. Germline V gene sequence: CDR1 ENHRY, CDR2 SYGVKD. Trimming took 11 bases from V and 8 from J; bases not matched to a gene: 13. CDR3 length: 14 amino acids. The CDR3 spells CASREDRGGHEQFF. The CDR3 coding sequence is TGTGCCTCCCGTGAGGACAGGGGAGGCCATGAGCAGTTCTTC.

On this clone itself: Within the sample, other DNA sequences also encode this same CDR3. This chain's CDR3 is CASSPGQGRTEAFF. The CDR3 coding sequence is TGTGCCAGCTCACCAGGACAGGGTAGGACTGAAGCTTTCTTT. The rearrangement joins TRBV18 to TRBJ1-1; 8 bases are a match to TRBD1. V was pared by 2 bases and J by 5 bases, with 4 bases of the junction left unmatched. Germline V lookup: CDR1 KGHSH, CDR2 LQKENI. The CDR3 is 14 residues long. Using reference TRBV18 and TRBJ1-1 for the parts outside the CDR3, the full variable domain is NAGVMQNPRHLVRRRGQEARLRCSPMKGHSHVYWYRQLPEEGLKFMVYLQKENIIDESGMPKERFSAEFPKEGPSILRIQQVVRGDSAAYFCASSPGQGRTEAFFGQGTRLTVV.

This chain joins TRBV18 and TRBJ2-7, with a weak D call TRBD2 (5 bases). V was cut by 2 bases and J by 7 bases, with 9 bases left in between. Germline-derived CDR1 and CDR2 are KGHSH and LQKENI. This CDR3 spans 12 amino acids. In DNA, the CDR3 is TGTGCCAGCTCACCAAGAGAGCGGGAGCAGTACTTC. It codes for CASSPREREQYF.

The CDR3 DNA sequence: TGTGCCAGCAGGCAGGCGGGGGACCACACAGATACGCAGTATTTT. Translated, it gives CASRQAGDHTDTQYF. The chain uses TRBV27 and TRBJ2-3; TRBD2 aligns across 7 bases. CDR1 MNHEY and CDR2 SMNVEV come from the germline V gene (reference sequence). The CDR3 extends over 15 amino acids. The junction had 8 bases not matched to a gene; V was cut back by 6 bases and J by 2 bases.

This chain links TRBV7-9 with TRBJ1-3; no definite D call. The CDR3 is 15 residues long. V lost 4 bases and J 5 bases, leaving 15 bases between the germline ends. Germline CDR1 is SEHNR and CDR2 is FQNEAQ (reference sequence). CDR3 loop: CASSSSDTSRNTIYF. The CDR3 coding sequence is TGTGCCAGCAGCTCGTCCGACACGTCTCGAAACACCATATATTTT.

The V and J genes are TRBV19 and TRBJ2-1, with TRBD1 as a possible D gene (7 bases). The V gene lost 7 bases and the J gene lost 5 bases, with 18 bases spanning the gap. CDR1 and CDR2 (germline): LNHDA, SQIVND (reference sequence). CDR3 length: 15 residues. The CDR3 reads CASTPGGTDNNEQFF. CDR3 DNA: TGTGCCAGTACCCCAGGGGGGACAGACAACAATGAGCAGTTCTTC.

This clone is a singleton in its sample. The V and J genes are TRBV4-1 and TRBJ1-6, with D perhaps TRBD1 (6 bases). The CDR3 extends over 15 amino acids. V lost 0 bases, J lost 10 bases, and 13 bases lay in between. Germline V gene data show CDR1 as MGHRA and CDR2 as YSYEKL. CDR3 loop: CASSQDRGAGSPLHF. CDR3 bases: TGCGCCAGCAGCCAAGATCGGGGGGCCGGGTCACCCCTCCACTTT.

The chain uses TRBV9 and TRBJ2-5; TRBD2 matches 10 bases. J gave up 5 bases and V 1 base, and 11 bases lay outside the gene matches. Germline values: CDR1 SGDLS, CDR2 YYNGEE. The CDR3 sequence is 17 residues long. The CDR3 sequence is CASSVLGSGLATETQYF. CDR3 DNA: TGTGCCAGCAGCGTATTAGGGTCGGGACTAGCGACGGAGACCCAGTACTTC.

In the case of this clone: A read error may produce the germline difference seen at one junction end. The rearrangement uses TRBV7-7 and TRBJ2-2; unclear D gene. The CDR3 loop spans 13 amino acids. Germline CDR1 is SSHAT and CDR2 is FNYEAQ (reference sequence). CDR3 DNA sequence: TGTGCTAGCAGCTCCTTCCTCACCGGGGAGCTGTTTTTT. As protein: CASSSFLTGELFF.

V and J are TRBV19 and TRBJ1-1; TRBD1 might be the D (5 bases). CDR3 length equals 16 residues. Trimming took off 2 bases at V and 2 bases at J, with 15 bases between the two ends. Germline V gene data show CDR1 as LNHDA and CDR2 as SQIVND (reference sequence). This chain's CDR3 is CASSIIGRTLNTEAFF. The CDR3 nucleotides are TGTGCCAGTAGTATAATAGGTCGGACACTAAACACTGAAGCTTTCTTT.

This sequence joins TRBV6-5 and TRBJ1-1, with a weak D call TRBD1 (6 bases). Trimming removed 2 bases from V and 8 bases from J, with 12 bases in between. This CDR3 has 13 residues. Germline assignment: CDR1 MNHEY and CDR2 SVGAGI. CDR3 bases: TGTGCCAGCAGTTACGACCCCGGGACAGAAGCTTTCTTT. This sequence encodes CASSYDPGTEAFF.

CDR3 in amino acids: CASSMEGRAAFF. The DNA for the CDR3 is TGTGCCAGTAGTATGGAGGGGCGAGCAGCTTTCTTT. This chain connects TRBV19 to TRBJ1-1; tentative D call: TRBD1 (5 bases). Trimming left V 3 bases short and J 10 bases short, with 12 bases between. CDR3 length: 12 residues. Germline V gives CDR1 LNHDA, CDR2 SQIVND (reference sequence).

This chain uses TRBV7-3 with TRBJ2-2; no reliable D call. CDR1 is SGHTA, CDR2 FQGTGA, per germline. The germline V and J ends were trimmed by 4 bases and 4 bases, with 13 bases remaining between them. The CDR3 is 15 amino acids. The DNA of the CDR3 is TGTGCCAGCAGCTCCCCCGTTCATAGCACCGGGGAGCTGTTTTTT. This encodes CASSSPVHSTGELFF.

The V and J genes are TRBV5-6 and TRBJ1-2; the D gene is possibly TRBD1 (5 bases). The CDR3 extends over 13 amino acids. V was trimmed by 4 bases and J by 2 bases, leaving 9 bases between them. Germline V gene lookup returns CDR1 SGHDT and CDR2 YYEEEE. The CDR3 DNA reads as TGTGCCAGCAGCCCCGACAGAAACTATGGCTACACCTTC. This sequence encodes CASSPDRNYGYTF.

The V and J genes are TRBV27 and TRBJ1-1, with D perhaps matching TRBD1 (5 bases). Trimming stripped 3 bases from V and 6 bases from J, with 14 bases between. The CDR3 consists of 14 residues. The V gene's germline CDR1 is MNHEY and CDR2 SMNVEV (reference sequence). CDR3 nucleotide sequence: TGTGCCAGCAGTTTTTGGGGCCAGGGCGCTGAAGCTTTCTTT. It yields the protein CASSFWGQGAEAFF.

The gene calls are TRBV6-5 and TRBJ1-6; perhaps TRBD1 as D (6 bases). CDR1 and CDR2 (germline): MNHEY, SVGAGI. The CDR3 extends over 15 amino acids. V dropped 6 bases and J dropped 9 bases, with 18 bases sitting between them. The CDR3: CASSASGALGSPLHF. DNA of the CDR3: TGTGCCAGCAGCGCATCAGGGGCGCTTGGTTCACCCCTCCACTTT.

V is TRBV4-1 and J is TRBJ2-1; TRBD2 is a possible D gene (5 bases). The CDR3 loop spans 17 amino acids. V lost 0 bases, J lost 4 bases, and 16 bases lay in between. Germline V gene lookup returns CDR1 MGHRA and CDR2 YSYEKL. This CDR3 reads CASSQDLASGVYNEQFF. The CDR3, as DNA: TGCGCCAGCAGCCAAGATCTGGCGAGCGGAGTTTACAATGAGCAGTTCTTC.

This clone was seen ten or more times. This chain joins TRBV5-1 and TRBJ2-3, with D tentatively TRBD2 (5 bases). Trimming stripped 4 bases from V and 3 bases from J, with 15 bases between. Germline values: CDR1 SGHRS, CDR2 YFSETQ. CDR3 length: 15 amino acids. CDR3 sequence (DNA): TGCGCCAGCAGCGAGACTGCGCTAGCAACAGATACGCAGTATTTT. Residues: CASSETALATDTQYF.

This clone was seen more than once but under ten times. This sequence joins TRBV12-3 or TRBV12-4 and TRBJ2-2, with 8 positions matching TRBD1. V shed 3 bases and J 6 bases; nucleotides not matched to a gene: 0. The CDR3 length is 13 residues. CDR3 sequence reads: CASSFRGPGELFF. CDR3 sequence (DNA): TGTGCCAGCAGTTTCAGGGGGCCCGGGGAGCTGTTTTTT.